The source of this T cell receptor beta chain is a study of T cells in Graves' hyperthyroidism and ophthalmopathy. TCR beta CDR3 region amplification was performed from RNA transcripts. HTBI primers were used for first-round RT-PCR of the TCR CDR3. TCRdb re-derived calls from the multiplex PCR reads in MiXCR, one entry per CDR3 protein. Counted here are 50,000 to 60,000 distinct CDR3 sequences, around 48% occurring once; the ten biggest clones make up around 12%. Germline-derived CDR1 and CDR2 are LGHNA and YNFKEQ. Trimming shortened V by 1 base and J by 3 bases, and 13 bases separated the two germline ends. This CDR3 contains 16 residues. This clonotype was detected many times.

Sequenced input: blood. The receptor was derived from a woman aged 25-40 years with Graves' ophthalmopathy. The chain employs TRBV4-2 and TRBJ1-5; D possibly corresponds to TRBD1 (5 bases). The CDR3 sequence: CASSQGRDLHNQPQHF. In nucleotides, the CDR3 is TGTGCCAGCAGCCAAGGCCGGGACCTACACAATCAGCCCCAGCATTTT.